Listed below are T cell receptor beta chains from one sample, sequenced in a study of cytomegalovirus exposure and HLA in healthy donors. The data were produced by immunoSEQ multiplex PCR, yet TCRdb's version contains in-frame clones alone and is incomplete. The repertoire holds roughly 71,000 clones, roughly 81% seen once, with 11% in the top ten. The sample consisted of PBMCs. The receptors originated from a human donor in good health. Each CDR3 is given with its conserved first and last residue. A D gene is named only where the DNA matches it firmly.

j_call: TRBJ2-2
v_call: TRBV5-1
d_call: NA
cdr3_aa: CASSLAQSFTGELFF

j_call: TRBJ2-3
v_call: TRBV29-1
d_call: NA
cdr3_aa: CSAAGTSTDTQYF

j_call: TRBJ2-7
v_call: TRBV18
d_call: TRBD1
cdr3_aa: CASSLSRGNEQYF

j_call: TRBJ1-2
v_call: TRBV29-1
d_call: NA
cdr3_aa: CSVERRNEQYYGYTF

j_call: TRBJ1-1
v_call: TRBV7-8
d_call: NA
cdr3_aa: CASSFGTAHDTEAFF

j_call: TRBJ1-2
v_call: TRBV30
d_call: NA
cdr3_aa: CAWSLSPSGASYGYTF

j_call: TRBJ1-3
v_call: TRBV5-6
d_call: NA
cdr3_aa: CASSWRQDRSGNTIYF

j_call: TRBJ1-6
v_call: TRBV9
d_call: TRBD1
cdr3_aa: CASSPQGAASPLHF

j_call: TRBJ1-1
v_call: TRBV18
d_call: NA
cdr3_aa: CASSRTGLTEAFF

j_call: TRBJ2-3
v_call: TRBV19
d_call: NA
cdr3_aa: CASSILVRTDTQYF

j_call: TRBJ2-1
v_call: TRBV5-1
d_call: NA
cdr3_aa: CASSLAQIAYNEQFF

j_call: NA
v_call: TRBV6-1
d_call: NA
cdr3_aa: CASSVPRGGAFWYEQYF

j_call: TRBJ1-3
v_call: TRBV4-1
d_call: TRBD1
cdr3_aa: CASSPAGGQGVGNTIYF

j_call: TRBJ2-4
v_call: TRBV7-2
d_call: NA
cdr3_aa: CASSFEGAGKNIQYF

j_call: TRBJ2-1
v_call: TRBV27
d_call: TRBD2
cdr3_aa: CASSGIAGYNEQFF

j_call: TRBJ2-3
v_call: TRBV10-2
d_call: NA
cdr3_aa: CATLSTSDTQYF

j_call: TRBJ2-5
v_call: TRBV5-1
d_call: NA
cdr3_aa: CASSLTGTSLWETQYF

j_call: TRBJ2-7
v_call: TRBV5-1
d_call: TRBD1
cdr3_aa: CASSLQGLPYEQYF

j_call: TRBJ2-1
v_call: TRBV6-1
d_call: NA
cdr3_aa: CASSPRQMLYNEQFF

j_call: TRBJ2-7
v_call: TRBV27
d_call: NA
cdr3_aa: CASSLSGGEQYF

j_call: TRBJ1-5
v_call: TRBV10-3
d_call: NA
cdr3_aa: CAISTSGGNQPQHF

j_call: TRBJ2-1
v_call: TRBV6-5
d_call: NA
cdr3_aa: CASSTVSNEQFF

j_call: TRBJ2-2
v_call: TRBV4-2
d_call: TRBD1
cdr3_aa: CASSPDRASGELFF

j_call: TRBJ2-7
v_call: TRBV19
d_call: TRBD1
cdr3_aa: CASSIDSGQYYEQYF

j_call: TRBJ2-3
v_call: TRBV5-1
d_call: TRBD2
cdr3_aa: CASSLPLAGVIDTQYF

j_call: TRBJ1-2
v_call: TRBV5-4
d_call: TRBD1
cdr3_aa: CASSLGDRDYGYTF

j_call: TRBJ1-1
v_call: TRBV6-5
d_call: TRBD1
cdr3_aa: CASSTGGTGATEAFF

j_call: TRBJ2-6
v_call: TRBV7-9
d_call: NA
cdr3_aa: CASSFLQGPGANVLTF

j_call: TRBJ2-7
v_call: TRBV10-1
d_call: NA
cdr3_aa: CASSERVGQGIGEQYF

j_call: TRBJ2-7
v_call: TRBV5-1
d_call: TRBD2
cdr3_aa: CASSLVAGGLQQYF

j_call: TRBJ1-1
v_call: TRBV29-1
d_call: NA
cdr3_aa: CSVRGGLPNTEAFF

j_call: TRBJ1-2
v_call: TRBV4-1
d_call: NA
cdr3_aa: CASTANIRVDYGYTF

j_call: TRBJ2-5
v_call: TRBV11-2
d_call: NA
cdr3_aa: CASSLSPETQYF

j_call: TRBJ1-2
v_call: TRBV4-1
d_call: NA
cdr3_aa: CASSQGPGGDYYGYTF

j_call: TRBJ2-7
v_call: TRBV6-5
d_call: TRBD1
cdr3_aa: CASSHGTVSYEQYF

j_call: TRBJ2-3
v_call: TRBV5-1
d_call: NA
cdr3_aa: CASSYGGAGATDTQYF

j_call: TRBJ2-5
v_call: TRBV6-5
d_call: TRBD1
cdr3_aa: CASSYNRGQETQYF

j_call: TRBJ2-2
v_call: TRBV12-5
d_call: TRBD1
cdr3_aa: CASGRTGGITGELFF

j_call: TRBJ2-5
v_call: TRBV5-1
d_call: NA
cdr3_aa: CASSLEGGTQYF

j_call: TRBJ1-6
v_call: TRBV9
d_call: NA
cdr3_aa: CASSPTGGNNSPLHF

j_call: TRBJ2-5
v_call: TRBV13
d_call: TRBD1
cdr3_aa: CASSYRGEETQYF

j_call: TRBJ2-3
v_call: TRBV25-1
d_call: NA
cdr3_aa: CASSELGLSFATDTQYF

j_call: TRBJ2-2
v_call: TRBV28
d_call: TRBD1
cdr3_aa: CASSLGNRGLNTGELFF

j_call: TRBJ1-5
v_call: TRBV5-6
d_call: NA
cdr3_aa: CASSSGQINQPQHF

j_call: TRBJ1-4
v_call: TRBV5-6
d_call: NA
cdr3_aa: CASSLIGQEKLFF

j_call: TRBJ2-1
v_call: TRBV27
d_call: NA
cdr3_aa: CASSLRAPGRDEQFF

j_call: TRBJ2-7
v_call: TRBV5-4
d_call: TRBD2
cdr3_aa: CASSSPGLAGGVEQYF

j_call: TRBJ1-5
v_call: TRBV4-1
d_call: TRBD1
cdr3_aa: CASSRQGHQPQHF

j_call: TRBJ1-1
v_call: TRBV27
d_call: TRBD1
cdr3_aa: CASNTQDRWNTEAFF

j_call: TRBJ1-2
v_call: TRBV11-3
d_call: TRBD1
cdr3_aa: CASSAGQEVYGYTF

j_call: TRBJ2-4
v_call: TRBV13
d_call: TRBD1
cdr3_aa: CASSFGTGNIQYF

j_call: TRBJ2-3
v_call: TRBV5-1
d_call: NA
cdr3_aa: CASSPQAGDTQYF

j_call: TRBJ2-5
v_call: TRBV2
d_call: NA
cdr3_aa: CASSGAETQYF

j_call: TRBJ1-1
v_call: TRBV2
d_call: NA
cdr3_aa: CASSEVGLSNTEAFF

j_call: TRBJ1-5
v_call: TRBV5-1
d_call: NA
cdr3_aa: CASSLDGGGQPQHF

j_call: TRBJ1-3
v_call: TRBV11-2
d_call: NA
cdr3_aa: CASSLSPAGNTIYF

j_call: TRBJ2-5
v_call: TRBV6-6
d_call: TRBD2
cdr3_aa: CASSYFRPGGETQYF